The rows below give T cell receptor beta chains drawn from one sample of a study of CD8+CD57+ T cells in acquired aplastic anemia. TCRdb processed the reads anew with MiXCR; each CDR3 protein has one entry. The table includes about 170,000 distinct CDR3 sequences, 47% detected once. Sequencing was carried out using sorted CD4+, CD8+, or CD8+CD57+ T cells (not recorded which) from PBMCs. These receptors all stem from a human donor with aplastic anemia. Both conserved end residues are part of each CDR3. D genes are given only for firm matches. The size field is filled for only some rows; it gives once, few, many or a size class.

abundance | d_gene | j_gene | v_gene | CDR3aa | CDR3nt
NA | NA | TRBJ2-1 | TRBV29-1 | CSVEICAVGEQFF | TGCAGCGTTGAGATCTGTGCCGTGGGTGAGCAGTTCTTC
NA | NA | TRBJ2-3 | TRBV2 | CASRSRIPSDTQYF | TGTGCCAGCAGATCTAGAATTCCATCAGATACGCAGTATTTT
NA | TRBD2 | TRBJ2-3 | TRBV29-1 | CSVGTRHTDTQYF | TGCAGCGTGGGGACTAGGCACACAGATACGCAGTATTTT
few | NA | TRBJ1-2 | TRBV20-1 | CSASDGDYGYTF | TGCAGTGCTAGCGACGGCGACTATGGCTACACCTTC
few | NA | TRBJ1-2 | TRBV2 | CASSGRPTQGYTF | TGTGCCAGCAGTGGTCGGCCGACCCAGGGCTACACCTTC
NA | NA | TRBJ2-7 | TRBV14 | CASSLSQGAGEQYF | TGTGCCAGCAGCTTATCTCAGGGCGCGGGCGAGCAGTACTTC
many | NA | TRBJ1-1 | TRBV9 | CASSVERGYTEAFF | TGTGCCAGCAGCGTAGAGAGGGGGTACACTGAAGCTTTCTTT
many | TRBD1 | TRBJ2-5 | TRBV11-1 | CASSLSGTGGQRETQYF | TGTGCCAGCAGCTTATCCGGGACAGGGGGCCAGAGGGAGACCCAGTACTTC
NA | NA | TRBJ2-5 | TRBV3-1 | CASSRKPGHVLGQETQYF | TGTGCCAGCAGCCGTAAACCGGGACATGTATTGGGCCAAGAGACCCAGTACTTC
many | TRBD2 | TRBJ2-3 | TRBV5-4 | CASSLVAGGSTDTQYF | TGTGCCAGCAGCTTGGTAGCGGGGGGAAGCACAGATACGCAGTATTTT
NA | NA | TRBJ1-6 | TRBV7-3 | CASSRLYNSPLHF | TGTGCCAGCAGTCGTCTCTATAATTCACCCCTCCACTTT
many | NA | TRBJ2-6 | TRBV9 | CASSPAGGTGANVLTF | TGTGCCAGCAGCCCCGCCGGGGGAACAGGGGCCAACGTCCTGACTTTC
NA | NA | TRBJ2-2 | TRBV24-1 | CATSDRTGAITGELFF | TGTGCCACCAGTGACCGGACCGGGGCTATCACCGGGGAGCTGTTTTTT
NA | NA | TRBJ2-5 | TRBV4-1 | CASSQDSLARGLETQYF | TGCGCCAGCAGCCAAGATTCCCTAGCGAGGGGGCTAGAGACCCAGTACTTC
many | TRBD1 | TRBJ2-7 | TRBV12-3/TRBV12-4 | CASRSSGTGTYEQYF | TGTGCCAGCAGGTCCTCCGGGACAGGTACTTACGAGCAGTACTTC
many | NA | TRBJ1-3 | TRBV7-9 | CASSLGSGNTIYF | TGTGCCAGCAGCTTAGGGTCTGGAAACACCATATATTTT
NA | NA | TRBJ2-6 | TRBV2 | CASSEVDSSGANVLTF | TGTGCCAGCAGTGAGGTTGACAGCTCCGGGGCCAACGTCCTGACTTTC